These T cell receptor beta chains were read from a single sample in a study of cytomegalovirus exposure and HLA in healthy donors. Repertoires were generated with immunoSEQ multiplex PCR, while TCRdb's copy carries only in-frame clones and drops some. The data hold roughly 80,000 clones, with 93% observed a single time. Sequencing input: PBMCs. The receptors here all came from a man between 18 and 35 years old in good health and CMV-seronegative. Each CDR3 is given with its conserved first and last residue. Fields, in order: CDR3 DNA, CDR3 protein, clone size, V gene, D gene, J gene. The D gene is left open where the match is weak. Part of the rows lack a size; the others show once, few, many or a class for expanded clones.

TGCGCCAGCAGCCAAGGAGTGGGCAGCCTCACTGAAGCTTTCTTT	CASSQGVGSLTEAFF	NA	TRBV4-3	NA	TRBJ1-1
TGTGCCAGCAGCCCCCTCGCAGGTAATCAGCCCCAGCATTTT	CASSPLAGNQPQHF	NA	TRBV6-5	NA	TRBJ1-5
TGTGCCAGCTCACGGGGGACAGGGGCTTCCTATGGCTACACCTTC	CASSRGTGASYGYTF	NA	TRBV18	TRBD1	TRBJ1-2
TGTGCCAGCAGTTACTCGGCAGTTAAAGAGACCCAGTACTTC	CASSYSAVKETQYF	NA	TRBV6-6	NA	TRBJ2-5
TGTGCCAGCAGTTTTTTGACTAGCGGATTCTACGAGCAGTACTTC	CASSFLTSGFYEQYF	once	TRBV28	TRBD2	TRBJ2-7
TGTGCCACAAATGGACAGGATTCCTATAATTCACCCCTCCACTTT	CATNGQDSYNSPLHF	NA	TRBV10-3	TRBD1	TRBJ1-6
TGTGCCAGCAGTTACTCGGCCTTGTACGAGCAGTACTTC	CASSYSALYEQYF	NA	TRBV6-5	NA	TRBJ2-7
TGTGCCAGCAGCTTAGGAGGGACACCCGCGAACACTGAAGCTTTCTTT	CASSLGGTPANTEAFF	NA	TRBV7-9	NA	TRBJ1-1
TGTGCCACCAGCAGGGGGGGACAGGGTAATAACCAGCCCCAGCATTTT	CATSRGGQGNNQPQHF	NA	TRBV15	TRBD1	TRBJ1-5
TGTGCCAGCAGTTACGACAGGAGTCTCACCGGGGAGCTGTTTTTT	CASSYDRSLTGELFF	NA	TRBV6-6	NA	TRBJ2-2
TGCGCCAGCAGCTTGGGCGGGAGGGCCACAGATACGCAGTATTTT	CASSLGGRATDTQYF	NA	TRBV5-1	TRBD2	TRBJ2-3
TGTGCCAGCAGTTCGGGGAACACTGAAGCTTTCTTT	CASSSGNTEAFF	NA	TRBV27	NA	TRBJ1-1
TGTGCCAGCAGTTACTCGGGGCCGGTAGCTGGAAACACCATATATTTT	CASSYSGPVAGNTIYF	NA	TRBV6-5	NA	TRBJ1-3
TGCGCCAGCAGCTTGGATGCGTTCAATGAGCAGTTCTTC	CASSLDAFNEQFF	NA	TRBV5-1	NA	TRBJ2-1
TGTGCTAGCTCCGTACAGAAATACAATGAGCAGTTCTTC	CASSVQKYNEQFF	NA	TRBV7-7	NA	TRBJ2-1
TGCGCCAGTCTCCCGGGGGACAGTTACAATGAGCAGTTCTTC	CASLPGDSYNEQFF	few	TRBV5-1	NA	TRBJ2-1
TGTGCCAGCAGCTTGCCTAGCGGCCAAGAGACCCAGTACTTC	CASSLPSGQETQYF	NA	TRBV5-6	TRBD2	TRBJ2-5
TGCGCCAGCAGCTTGGGTTCTAGCGGGGTCGGCCATCAAGAGACCCAGTACTTC	CASSLGSSGVGHQETQYF	NA	TRBV5-1	TRBD2	TRBJ2-5
TGCGCCAGCGGCCGTACAGGGGATGGAACTGAAGCTTTCTTT	CASGRTGDGTEAFF	NA	TRBV5-1	TRBD1	TRBJ1-1
TGTGCCAGTAGTAAAACAGGGGTCCCCTACGAGCAGTACTTC	CASSKTGVPYEQYF	NA	TRBV19	TRBD1	TRBJ2-7
TGCAGTGCCCTCGGGAATTTTGGGGCTTTCTTT	CSALGNFGAFF	NA	TRBV20-1	NA	TRBJ1-1
TGCATTTGGGACAGGGGCGCTGAAGCTTTCTTT	CIWDRGAEAFF	medium-sized	TRBV20-1	TRBD1	TRBJ1-1
TGCAGCGCTCTAACGAACTCTGGAAACACCATATATTTT	CSALTNSGNTIYF	NA	TRBV29-1	NA	TRBJ1-3
TGTGCCAGCAGTTGGCAGGGTGGAGGGAACTATGGCTACACCTTC	CASSWQGGGNYGYTF	NA	TRBV6-5	NA	TRBJ1-2
TGTGCCTGGAGTGTACTTCGTCCTGGCGGGAGCCAAGAGACCCAGTACTTC	CAWSVLRPGGSQETQYF	once	TRBV30	TRBD2	TRBJ2-5
TGTGCCAGCAGCTTAGTTGGCAGGAGTAGCGGGTTGGAAAAACTGTTTTTT	CASSLVGRSSGLEKLFF	NA	TRBV7-8	NA	TRBJ1-4
TGTGCCAGCAGCCCGAGAGGCAGGGTAACTGAAGCTTTCTTT	CASSPRGRVTEAFF	NA	TRBV6-6	NA	TRBJ1-1
TGTGCCAGTAGTGGGGCGGCCAGTTACGAGCAGTACTTC	CASSGAASYEQYF	NA	TRBV19	NA	TRBJ2-7
TGCGCCAGCAGCTTTATGGGACTAGCGGGAGTCAATTCCTACAATGAGCAGTTCTTC	CASSFMGLAGVNSYNEQFF	NA	TRBV5-1	TRBD2	TRBJ2-1
TGTGCCAGCAGCTTACTTGGTCCGGGGACTTCCTACAATGAGCAGTTCTTC	CASSLLGPGTSYNEQFF	few	TRBV11-3	NA	TRBJ2-1
TGTGCCAGCAGCTGGACAGGAAACTATGGCTACACCTTC	CASSWTGNYGYTF	once	TRBV7-9	TRBD1	TRBJ1-2
TGTGCCACCAGCAGAGATTTCGGTTATCAGCCCCAGCATTTT	CATSRDFGYQPQHF	once	TRBV15	NA	TRBJ1-5
TGTGCCAGCAGCTCCCGACAGGGCTTAAGCACAGATACGCAGTATTTT	CASSSRQGLSTDTQYF	NA	TRBV11-2	TRBD1	TRBJ2-3
TGTGCCAGCAGCGTAGACTGGATCTCTGGAAACACCATATATTTT	CASSVDWISGNTIYF	NA	TRBV6-1	NA	TRBJ1-3
TGTGCCAGCAGCCACGAGGCCTCGGGCGAGCAGTACTTC	CASSHEASGEQYF	NA	TRBV14	NA	TRBJ2-7
TGTGCTACGACAGCTAACTATGGCTACACCTTC	CATTANYGYTF	NA	TRBV19	NA	TRBJ1-2
TGTGCCAGCAGCCAGACAGGATCGTATGGCTACACCTTC	CASSQTGSYGYTF	NA	TRBV7-3	NA	TRBJ1-2
TGTGCCAGCAGCCGTACATACATGAACACTGAAGCTTTCTTT	CASSRTYMNTEAFF	once	TRBV7-8	NA	TRBJ1-1
TGCGCCAGCAGCCCCCGGGACAGGGGAATCTATGGCTACACCTTC	CASSPRDRGIYGYTF	NA	TRBV4-3	TRBD1	TRBJ1-2
TGCGCCAGCAGCCACGACCGACTTGCAGATACGCAGTATTTT	CASSHDRLADTQYF	NA	TRBV4-1	NA	TRBJ2-3
TGTGCCAGCAGCTTGGACAGATTACAAGAGACCCAGTACTTC	CASSLDRLQETQYF	NA	TRBV5-4	NA	TRBJ2-5
TGTGCCAGCAGCGGGCCCAGCTACGAGCAGTACTTC	CASSGPSYEQYF	NA	TRBV5-6	NA	TRBJ2-7
TGTGCCAGCAGCCGCCAACAGGGTACCTATGAGCAGTTCTTC	CASSRQQGTYEQFF	NA	TRBV7-9	NA	TRBJ2-1
TGTGCCAGCAGTGAAGAGTCTAGCGGGGCCCAAGAGACCCAGTACTTC	CASSEESSGAQETQYF	NA	TRBV2	TRBD2	TRBJ2-5
TGTGCCACCCTGGGACAGAACACTGAAGCTTTCTTT	CATLGQNTEAFF	NA	TRBV10-3	NA	TRBJ1-1
TGCGCCAGCAGCTTGGACAGGGGGCACACAGATACGCAGTATTTT	CASSLDRGHTDTQYF	NA	TRBV5-1	TRBD1	TRBJ2-3